This T cell receptor (beta chain) comes out of a study of shared clonotypes between healthy human individuals. This CDR3 contains 15 residues. Trimming took 3 bases from V and 3 from J, leaving 12 bases between them. In germline, CDR1 is MGHDK, CDR2 SYGVNS. A remark on this clone: Its antigen is not identified.

Study-level points and caveats: In four donors, about 5% of naive CD4 clonotypes appeared in common.

Terminally differentiated effector memory CD45RA+ cells were left out of the naive CD8 fraction, which was CD45RO-negative and positively selected for CCR7. Repertoires were generated with immunoSEQ multiplex PCR, while TCRdb's copy carries only in-frame clones and drops some. Of about 2.1 million clones in the sample, approximately 94% were seen once. The chain joins TRBV25-1 to TRBJ2-1; either TRBD1 or TRBD2 may supply D (6 bases each). This TCR derives from a young man in good health. Some clones in this sample may be carry-over from other donors' samples. Specimen: naive CD8+ T cells from PBMCs. CDR3 in DNA: TGTGCCAGCAGTGAGGAGGGGGGATTCTACAATGAGCAGTTCTTC. Amino acids: CASSEEGGFYNEQFF.